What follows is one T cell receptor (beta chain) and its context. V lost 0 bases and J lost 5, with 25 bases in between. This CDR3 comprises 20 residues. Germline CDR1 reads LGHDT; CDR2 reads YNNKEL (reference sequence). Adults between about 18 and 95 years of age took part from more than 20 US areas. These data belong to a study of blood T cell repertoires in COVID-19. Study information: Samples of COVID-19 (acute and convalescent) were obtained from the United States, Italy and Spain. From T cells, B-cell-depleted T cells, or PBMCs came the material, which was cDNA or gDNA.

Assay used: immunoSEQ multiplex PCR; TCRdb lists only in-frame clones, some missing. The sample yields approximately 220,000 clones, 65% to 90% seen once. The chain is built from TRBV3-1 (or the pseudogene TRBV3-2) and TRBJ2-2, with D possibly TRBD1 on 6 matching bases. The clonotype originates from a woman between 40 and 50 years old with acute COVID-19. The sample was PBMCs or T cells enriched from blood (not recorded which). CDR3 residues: CASSQDGRVPGQRTTGELFF. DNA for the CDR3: TGTGCCAGCAGCCAAGACGGCCGGGTGCCGGGACAACGAACGACCGGGGAGCTGTTTTTT.